In this sample, the clone carrying this T cell receptor beta chain turned up many times. The target antigen is unknown. Germline V gene lookup returns CDR1 MDHEN and CDR2 SYDVKM. Between the trimmed V and J ends, which lost 7 bases and 1 base, there was a span of 16 bases. The CDR3 contains 15 residues. This record comes from a study of T cells in Graves' hyperthyroidism and ophthalmopathy. General study points: Also found in blood were most expanded thyroid clonotypes above 0.001.

Patients with ophthalmopathy all had a Clinical Activity Score of at least 3, a NOSPECS grade of at least 4 and duration under 3 months. Criteria for exclusion of patients were uncontrolled infection, other autoimmune disease, pregnancy or lactation. It was approximately 9.7 ml of fresh peripheral blood that supplied the PBMCs. Using RNA transcripts as the source, TCR beta CDR3 regions were amplified. First-round RT-PCR of the TCR CDR3 relied on the HTBI primer set. MiXCR, applied by TCRdb to the multiplex PCR reads, yields one record per CDR3 protein. The sample yields 640,000 or so distinct CDR3 sequences, roughly 15% seen once.

The source is a woman aged 35 to 49 with Graves' ophthalmopathy. The genes are TRBV28 and TRBJ2-5, with D possibly being TRBD1 (5 bases). The source material was blood. CDR3 sequence (DNA): TGTGCCAGCATCTCGAGACAGAATAGCCAAGAGACCCAGTACTTC. Protein: CASISRQNSQETQYF.